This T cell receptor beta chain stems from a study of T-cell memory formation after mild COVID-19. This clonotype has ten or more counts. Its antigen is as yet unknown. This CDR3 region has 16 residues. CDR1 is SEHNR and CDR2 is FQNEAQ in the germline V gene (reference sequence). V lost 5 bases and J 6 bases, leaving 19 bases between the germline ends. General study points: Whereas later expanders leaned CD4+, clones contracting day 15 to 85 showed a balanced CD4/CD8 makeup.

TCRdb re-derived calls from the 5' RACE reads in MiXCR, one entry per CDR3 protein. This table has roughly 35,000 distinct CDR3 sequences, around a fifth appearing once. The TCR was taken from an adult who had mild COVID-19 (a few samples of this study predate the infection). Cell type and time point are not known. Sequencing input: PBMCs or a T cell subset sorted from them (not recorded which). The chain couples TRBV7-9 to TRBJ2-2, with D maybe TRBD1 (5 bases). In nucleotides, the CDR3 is TGTGCCAGCAGCCCTGGTGGCAGGGCTTGGCCCGGGGAGCTGTTTTTT. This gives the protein CASSPGGRAWPGELFF.